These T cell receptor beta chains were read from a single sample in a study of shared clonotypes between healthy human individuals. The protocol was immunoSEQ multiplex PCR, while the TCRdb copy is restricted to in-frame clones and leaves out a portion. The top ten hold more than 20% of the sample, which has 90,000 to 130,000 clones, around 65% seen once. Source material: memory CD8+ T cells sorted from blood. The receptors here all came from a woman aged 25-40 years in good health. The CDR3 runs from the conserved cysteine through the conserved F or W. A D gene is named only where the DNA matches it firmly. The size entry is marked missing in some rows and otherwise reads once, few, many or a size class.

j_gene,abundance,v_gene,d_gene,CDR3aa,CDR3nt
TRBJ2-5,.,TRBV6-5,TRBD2,CASSLAGDGETQYF,TGTGCCAGCAGCCTAGCGGGAGATGGAGAGACCCAGTACTTC
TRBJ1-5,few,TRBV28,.,CASSFVDSGNQPQHF,TGTGCCAGCAGTTTCGTGGACAGTGGCAATCAGCCCCAGCATTTT
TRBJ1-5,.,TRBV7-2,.,CASSRQEYQPQHF,TGTGCCAGCAGCCGTCAGGAATATCAGCCCCAGCATTTT
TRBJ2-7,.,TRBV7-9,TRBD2,CASSQDGTSVSYEQYF,TGTGCCAGCAGCCAGGACGGGACTAGCGTATCCTACGAGCAGTACTTC
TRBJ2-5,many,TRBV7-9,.,CASSLFGTQYF,TGTGCCAGCAGCTTATTCGGGACCCAGTACTTC
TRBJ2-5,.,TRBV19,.,CASSIGTALETQYF,TGTGCCAGTAGTATCGGGACGGCCTTAGAGACCCAGTACTTC
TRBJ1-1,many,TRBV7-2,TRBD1,CASSLVTGGASEAFF,TGTGCCAGCAGCTTAGTGACAGGGGGCGCGTCTGAAGCTTTCTTT
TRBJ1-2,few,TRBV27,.,CASSLTGPSYGYTF,TGTGCCAGCAGTTTAACAGGGCCATCCTATGGCTACACCTTC
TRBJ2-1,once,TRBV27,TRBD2,CASSLPVAGIGEQFF,TGTGCCAGCAGTTTACCAGTAGCGGGAATTGGTGAGCAGTTCTTC
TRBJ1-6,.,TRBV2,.,CASSDDTSNSPLHF,TGTGCCAGCAGTGATGACACCTCCAATTCACCCCTCCACTTT
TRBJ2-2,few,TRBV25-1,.,CASSPLGTSTGELFF,TGTGCCAGCAGTCCACTGGGGACTTCCACCGGGGAGCTGTTTTTT
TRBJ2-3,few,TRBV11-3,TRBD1,CASSSWTGLDTDTQYF,TGTGCCAGCAGCTCTTGGACAGGGCTGGACACAGATACGCAGTATTTT
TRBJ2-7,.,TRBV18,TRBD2,CASSQIKREMSYEQYF,TGTGCCAGCTCACAGATCAAGCGGGAGATGTCGTACGAGCAGTACTTC
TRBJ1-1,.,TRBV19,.,CASSIALGVPNTEAFF,TGTGCCAGTAGTATAGCTTTGGGGGTTCCGAACACTGAAGCTTTCTTT
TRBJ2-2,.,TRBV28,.,CASSLSGQNTGELFF,TGTGCCAGCAGTTTATCTGGACAAAACACCGGGGAGCTGTTTTTT
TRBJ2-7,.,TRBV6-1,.,CASSEEDSASYEQYF,TGTGCCAGCAGTGAAGAGGATAGCGCTTCCTACGAGCAGTACTTC
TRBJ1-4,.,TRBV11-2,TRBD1,CASSSGTGAVPNEKLFF,TGTGCCAGCAGCTCCGGGACAGGGGCCGTGCCTAATGAAAAACTGTTTTTT
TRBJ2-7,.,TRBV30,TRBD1,CAWRGLGQGDSYEQYF,TGTGCCTGGAGGGGCCTCGGACAGGGGGACTCCTACGAGCAGTACTTC
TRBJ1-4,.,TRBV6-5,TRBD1,CASRRGQGFEKLFF,TGTGCCAGCAGGCGGGGACAGGGATTTGAAAAACTGTTTTTT
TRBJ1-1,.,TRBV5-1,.,CASSSAGNTEAFF,TGCGCCAGCAGCTCAGCCGGGAACACTGAAGCTTTCTTT
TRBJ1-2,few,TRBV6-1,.,CASSEDRHYGYTF,TGTGCCAGCAGTGAAGACAGACACTATGGCTACACCTTC
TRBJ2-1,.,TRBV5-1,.,CASSFMTSSYNEQFF,TGCGCCAGCAGCTTTATGACGAGCTCCTACAATGAGCAGTTCTTC
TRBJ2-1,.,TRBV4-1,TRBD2,CASSHVDMGLAAYNEQFF,TGCGCCAGCAGCCACGTCGATATGGGACTAGCGGCCTACAATGAGCAGTTCTTC
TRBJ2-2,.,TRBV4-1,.,CASSQDGGFTGELFF,TGCGCCAGCAGCCAAGATGGGGGTTTCACCGGGGAGCTGTTTTTT
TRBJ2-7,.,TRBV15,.,CATSLPWDEQYF,TGTGCCACCAGCCTCCCTTGGGACGAGCAGTACTTC
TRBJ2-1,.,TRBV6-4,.,CASSDGENEQFF,TGTGCCAGCAGTGACGGGGAGAATGAGCAGTTCTTC
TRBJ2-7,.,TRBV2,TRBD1,CASSGGQGVSEQYF,TGTGCCAGCAGTGGGGGACAGGGCGTGAGTGAGCAGTACTTC
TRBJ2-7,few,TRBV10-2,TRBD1,CASGPQGAAGYEQYF,TGCGCCAGCGGACCCCAGGGGGCGGCAGGCTACGAGCAGTACTTC
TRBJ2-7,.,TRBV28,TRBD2,CASNLAGGQSYEQYF,TGTGCCAGCAATCTAGCGGGAGGGCAGTCCTACGAGCAGTACTTC
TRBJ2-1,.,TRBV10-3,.,CAIRPLQDSSYNEQFF,TGTGCCATCAGACCTTTACAGGACAGCTCCTACAATGAGCAGTTCTTC
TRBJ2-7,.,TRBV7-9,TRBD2,CASSDLTSGSDYHEQYF,TGTGCCAGCAGCGACCTTACTAGCGGGAGTGATTACCACGAGCAGTACTTC
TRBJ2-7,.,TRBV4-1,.,CASSQFSSGGEQYF,TGCGCCAGCAGCCAATTTTCCTCCGGCGGCGAGCAGTACTTC
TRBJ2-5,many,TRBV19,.,CASSIWLKETQYF,TGTGCCAGTAGTATTTGGTTGAAAGAGACCCAGTACTTC
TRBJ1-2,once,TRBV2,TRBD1,CATPTGDYGYTF,TGTGCCACCCCCACAGGGGACTATGGCTACACCTTC
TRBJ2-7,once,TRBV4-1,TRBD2,CASSPLAGVLYEQYF,TGCGCCAGCAGCCCGCTAGCGGGCGTTCTATACGAGCAGTACTTC
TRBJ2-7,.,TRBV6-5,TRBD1,CASNRGSYEQYF,TGTGCCAGCAACAGGGGATCCTACGAGCAGTACTTC
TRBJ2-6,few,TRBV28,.,CASSLLSRTGANVLTF,TGTGCCAGCAGTTTATTGTCCCGGACTGGGGCCAACGTCCTGACTTTC
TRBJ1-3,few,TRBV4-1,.,CASSQLPGLGNTIYF,TGCGCCAGCAGCCAATTACCAGGGCTCGGAAACACCATATATTTT
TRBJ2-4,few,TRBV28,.,CASSLEGAGLIAKNIQYF,TGTGCCAGCAGTTTAGAAGGGGCAGGGCTGATAGCCAAAAACATTCAGTACTTC